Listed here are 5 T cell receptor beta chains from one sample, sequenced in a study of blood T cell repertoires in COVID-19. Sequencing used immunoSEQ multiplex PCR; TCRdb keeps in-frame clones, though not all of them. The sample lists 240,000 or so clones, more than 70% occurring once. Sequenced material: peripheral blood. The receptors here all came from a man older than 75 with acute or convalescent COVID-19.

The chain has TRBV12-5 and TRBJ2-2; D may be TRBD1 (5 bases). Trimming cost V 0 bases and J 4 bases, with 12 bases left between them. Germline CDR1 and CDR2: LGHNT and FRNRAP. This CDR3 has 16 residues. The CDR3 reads CASGLVRQGFTGELFF. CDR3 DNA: TGTGCTAGTGGTTTGGTGCGGCAGGGTTTCACCGGGGAGCTGTTTTTT.

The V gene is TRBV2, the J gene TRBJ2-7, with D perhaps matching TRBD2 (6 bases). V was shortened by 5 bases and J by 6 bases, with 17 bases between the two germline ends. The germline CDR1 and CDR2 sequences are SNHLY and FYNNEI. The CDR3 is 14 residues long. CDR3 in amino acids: CASSKGPPGGEQYF. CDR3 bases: TGTGCCAGCAGTAAGGGACCGCCCGGGGGCGAGCAGTACTTC.

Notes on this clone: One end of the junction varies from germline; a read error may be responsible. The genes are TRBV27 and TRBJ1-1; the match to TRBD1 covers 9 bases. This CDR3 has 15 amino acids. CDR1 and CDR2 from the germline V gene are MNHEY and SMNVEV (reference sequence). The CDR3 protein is CASTLTTGGASEAFF. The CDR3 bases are TGTGCCAGCACTTTAACCACAGGGGGCGCCAGTGAAGCTTTCTTT.

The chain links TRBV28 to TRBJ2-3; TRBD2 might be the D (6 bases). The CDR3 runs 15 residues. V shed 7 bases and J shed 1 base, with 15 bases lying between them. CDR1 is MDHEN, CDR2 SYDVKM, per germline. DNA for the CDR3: TGTGCCAGCACCCCCTTTGGGGAGGGCACAGATACGCAGTATTTT. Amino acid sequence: CASTPFGEGTDTQYF.

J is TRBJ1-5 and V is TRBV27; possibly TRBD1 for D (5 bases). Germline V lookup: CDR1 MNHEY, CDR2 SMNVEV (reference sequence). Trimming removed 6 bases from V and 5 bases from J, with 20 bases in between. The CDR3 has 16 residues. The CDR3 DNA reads TGTGCCAGCAGCCTACTCCCAGGGAGGAAGGATCAGCCCCAGCATTTT. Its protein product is CASSLLPGRKDQPQHF.